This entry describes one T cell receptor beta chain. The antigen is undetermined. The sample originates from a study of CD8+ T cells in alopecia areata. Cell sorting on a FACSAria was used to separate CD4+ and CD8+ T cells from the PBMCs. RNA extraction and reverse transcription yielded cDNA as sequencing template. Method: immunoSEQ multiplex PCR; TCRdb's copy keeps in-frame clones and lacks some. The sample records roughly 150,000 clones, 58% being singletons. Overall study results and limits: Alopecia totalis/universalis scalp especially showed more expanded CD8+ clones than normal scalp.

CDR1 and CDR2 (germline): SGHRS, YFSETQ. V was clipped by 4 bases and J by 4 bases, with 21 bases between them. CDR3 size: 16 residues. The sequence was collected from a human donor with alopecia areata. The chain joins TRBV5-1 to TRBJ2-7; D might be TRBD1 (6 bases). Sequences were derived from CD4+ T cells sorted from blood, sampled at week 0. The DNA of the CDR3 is TGCGCCAGCAGCCCGGTCGTCCTCACAGGGAGATACGAGCAGTACTTC. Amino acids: CASSPVVLTGRYEQYF. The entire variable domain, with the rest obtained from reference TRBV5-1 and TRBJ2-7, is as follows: KAGVTQTPRYLIKTRGQQVTLSCSPISGHRSVSWYQQTPGQGLQFLFEYFSETQRNKGNFPGRFSGRQFSNSRSEMNVSTLELGDSALYLCASSPVVLTGRYEQYFGPGTRLTVT.